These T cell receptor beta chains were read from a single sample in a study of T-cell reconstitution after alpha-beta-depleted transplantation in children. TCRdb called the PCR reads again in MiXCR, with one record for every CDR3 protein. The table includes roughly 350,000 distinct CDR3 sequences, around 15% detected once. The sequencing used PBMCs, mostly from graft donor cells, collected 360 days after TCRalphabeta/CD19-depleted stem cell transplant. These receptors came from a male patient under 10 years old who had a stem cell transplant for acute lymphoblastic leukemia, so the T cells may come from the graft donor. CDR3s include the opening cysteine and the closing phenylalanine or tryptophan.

CASSLYRDKNIQYF,TRBV5-5,TRBJ2-4
CSVEEWGLAGVRSYNEQFF,TRBV29-1,TRBJ2-1
CASSSMTGTRATEQYF,TRBV7-9,TRBJ2-7
CASSRLAGGRETQYF,TRBV12-3/TRBV12-4,TRBJ2-5
CASKPRVGTSGENNEQFF,TRBV11-1,TRBJ2-1
CASSADTSGNTIYF,TRBV9,TRBJ1-3
CAISGVAKNIQYF,TRBV10-3,TRBJ2-4
CASSIVSLAYYNEQFF,TRBV19,TRBJ2-1
CASSLRLYSNQPQHF,TRBV28,TRBJ1-5
CASSLRSGNTIYF,TRBV3-1,TRBJ1-3
CASSNGGGLAQETQYF,TRBV4-3,TRBJ2-5
CSFSGFLHETQYF,TRBV29-1,TRBJ2-5
CASSQGAELFF,TRBV3-1,TRBJ2-2
CSVEDGSGWGYTF,TRBV29-1,TRBJ1-2
CASSPMRTSGAEQYF,TRBV4-2,TRBJ2-7
CSAALNEQFF,TRBV20-1,TRBJ2-1
CSARDLAGGTDTQYF,TRBV20-1,TRBJ2-3
CSVGLLDRGREDYTF,TRBV29-1,TRBJ1-2
CASSEVRGYGYTF,TRBV25-1,TRBJ1-2
CASMVSVRETQYF,TRBV5-1,TRBJ2-5
CASRGTNYNEQFF,TRBV5-1,TRBJ2-1
CATGTLNEQFF,TRBV12-3/TRBV12-4,TRBJ2-1
CASSRRSLGEKLFF,TRBV12-3/TRBV12-4,TRBJ1-4
CASGQSGRIGGELFF,TRBV28,TRBJ2-2
CASSLVRSYGYTF,TRBV5-5,TRBJ1-2
CASSSTGLGETQYF,TRBV12-3/TRBV12-4,TRBJ2-5
CATSPMGPHTDTQYF,TRBV4-1,TRBJ2-3
CSAPTSGSYEQYF,TRBV20-1,TRBJ2-7
CASSLTVGAYEQYF,TRBV7-7,TRBJ2-7
CASRRLPNTGELFF,TRBV27,TRBJ2-2
CASSEVATDTQYF,TRBV2,TRBJ2-3
CASSQDLSGTSGSYEQYF,TRBV4-3,TRBJ2-7
CATSDFPSTGRDEQFF,TRBV24-1,TRBJ2-1
CASSSEIGTSRPGELFF,TRBV27,TRBJ2-2
CASREPGQHYNEQFF,TRBV7-3,TRBJ2-1
CASSYLRGTDTGELFF,TRBV6-5,TRBJ2-2
CAWSGQGAGYEQYF,TRBV30,TRBJ2-7
CASSHRTGANTEAFF,TRBV4-3,TRBJ1-1
CSATGWNYGYTF,TRBV20-1,TRBJ1-2
CASSPQVTYNEQFF,TRBV6-2/TRBV6-3,TRBJ2-1
CATSRDGGGVYNEQFF,TRBV15,TRBJ2-1